A selection of T cell receptor beta chains follows, all from one sample in a study of blood T cell repertoires in COVID-19. Clones were sequenced by immunoSEQ multiplex PCR, and TCRdb holds only the in-frame ones, with some missing. The table records fewer than 300,000 clones, more than 75% of them present only once. What was sequenced was PBMCs or T cells enriched from blood (not recorded which). All receptors come from a woman in her thirties or forties with acute COVID-19. The CDR3 runs from the conserved cysteine through the conserved F or W. Fields, in order: V gene, J gene, D gene, clone size, CDR3 DNA, CDR3 protein. D genes are given only for firm matches. A row's size may be missing; if present it is once, few, many or a size class.

TRBV28	TRBJ2-6	-	-	TGTGCCAGCTCAAGGAGCTCTGGGGCCAACGTCCTGACTTTC	CASSRSSGANVLTF
TRBV15	TRBJ1-2	-	-	TGTGCCACCAGCAGAGATCGGAACAGGGCTAACTATGGCTACACCTTC	CATSRDRNRANYGYTF
TRBV3-1/TRBV3-2	TRBJ2-7	TRBD2	-	TGTGCCAGCAATTCGGCTAGCGGGAGGAAAGAGCAGTACTTC	CASNSASGRKEQYF
TRBV2	TRBJ1-4	-	-	TGTGCCAGCAGGATTGGAGGAAGTGAAAAACTGTTTTTT	CASRIGGSEKLFF
TRBV5-1	TRBJ2-3	TRBD2	once	TGCGCCAGCAGCATGCGGCTAGCGGGGGCCGGCACAGATACGCAGTATTTT	CASSMRLAGAGTDTQYF
TRBV20-1	TRBJ2-7	-	-	TGCAGTGCTAGTAAAAGGGGCCAACTCTACGAGCAGTACTTC	CSASKRGQLYEQYF
TRBV18	TRBJ1-1	-	-	TGTGCCAGCTCCCCCCGACAGTGGAACACTGAAGCTTTCTTT	CASSPRQWNTEAFF
TRBV5-4	TRBJ1-1	-	-	TGTGCCAGCAGCTTGCCGTCCAGGGCCACTGAAGCTTTCTTT	CASSLPSRATEAFF
TRBV2	TRBJ1-2	TRBD1	-	TGTGCCAGCAGCGAAAGACAGGGGACTAGCGGCTACACCTTC	CASSERQGTSGYTF
TRBV7-6	TRBJ2-3	TRBD2	-	TGTGCCAGCAGCCTAGAAGCGGGGGGCACAGATACGCAGTATTTT	CASSLEAGGTDTQYF
TRBV7-9	TRBJ2-2	TRBD2	-	TGTGCCCAGGGACTAGTATCCGGGGAGCTGTTTTTT	CAQGLVSGELFF
TRBV19	TRBJ1-1	-	-	TGTGCCAGTAGTATAAAGGGGGAGGGCACTGAAGCTTTCTTT	CASSIKGEGTEAFF
TRBV19	TRBJ2-7	TRBD2	-	TGTGCCAGTCGGGCGGGGGGGGACCGCTACGAGCAGTACTTC	CASRAGGDRYEQYF
TRBV29-1	TRBJ1-1	-	-	TGCAGCGCCTCTGCCGGGACAACGAACACTGAAGCTTTCTTT	CSASAGTTNTEAFF
TRBV18	TRBJ2-1	-	-	TGTGCCAGCTCAAGACAGGAGTACAATGAGCAGTTCTTC	CASSRQEYNEQFF
TRBV6-2/TRBV6-3	TRBJ1-5	TRBD1	-	TGTGCCAGCAGCCTTGCCCAGGGGGCTGTCAATCAGCCCCAGCATTTT	CASSLAQGAVNQPQHF
TRBV5-1	TRBJ1-2	TRBD1	once	TGCGCCAGCAGCTCGACGACAGGGAACGATGGCTACACCTTC	CASSSTTGNDGYTF
TRBV19	TRBJ1-5	TRBD1	once	TGTGCCAGTAGTATCGGGACAGAAGGTCAGCCCCAGCATTTT	CASSIGTEGQPQHF
TRBV6-5	TRBJ1-1	-	-	TGTGCCAGCAGTCACATGAAAAGCACTGAAGCTTTCTTT	CASSHMKSTEAFF
TRBV7-5	TRBJ1-2	-	-	TGTGTCAGAAGCCCAGGGGGCTTTGGCTACACCTTC	CVRSPGGFGYTF
TRBV14	TRBJ2-3	TRBD2	-	TGTGCCAGCAGCGGCGGGAGAGATACGCAGTATTTT	CASSGGRDTQYF
TRBV5-1	TRBJ2-7	-	-	TGCGCCAGCAGCTTGGGCAAGAGCTCCTACGAGCAGTACTTC	CASSLGKSSYEQYF
TRBV28	TRBJ2-7	TRBD1	-	TGTGCCAGCAGTTTGGCAGGGGGCACCCCGAGCTCCTACGAGCAGTACTTC	CASSLAGGTPSSYEQYF
TRBV5-5	TRBJ1-5	-	-	TGTGCCAGCAGCTTCGCGTCAGGGAGCAATCAGCCCCAGCATTTT	CASSFASGSNQPQHF
TRBV13	TRBJ2-7	-	-	TGTGCCAGCAGCTTATGGTCGGACAAATACTCCTACGAGCAGTACTTC	CASSLWSDKYSYEQYF
TRBV6-5	TRBJ1-5	TRBD1	-	TGTGCCAGCAGGCTTACAGGGGGAAATCAGCCCCAGCATTTT	CASRLTGGNQPQHF
TRBV19	TRBJ1-2	TRBD1	-	TGTGCCAGTATTAACGACAGGGGGCAGAATGGCTACACCTTC	CASINDRGQNGYTF
TRBV28	TRBJ1-2	-	-	TGTGCCAGCAGTCCACAGTCTAACTATGGCTACACCTTC	CASSPQSNYGYTF
TRBV3-1/TRBV3-2	TRBJ1-6	-	-	TGTGCCAGCAGCCAAGTCGATTCACCCCTCCACTTT	CASSQVDSPLHF
TRBV5-1	TRBJ2-3	-	once	TGCGCCAGCAGCACTGGTCCCACAGATACGCAGTATTTT	CASSTGPTDTQYF
TRBV24-1	TRBJ2-3	TRBD2	-	TGTGCCACCAGTGATCCGCGACTAGCTGCAGATACGCAGTATTTT	CATSDPRLAADTQYF
TRBV2	TRBJ1-2	-	once	TGTGCCAGCGGTAGAGGGTTTGGCTACACCTTC	CASGRGFGYTF
TRBV18	TRBJ2-5	TRBD1	-	TGTGCCAGCTCCAAAGAACAGGGGTCAGAGACCCAGTACTTC	CASSKEQGSETQYF
TRBV5-1	TRBJ1-4	TRBD1	-	TGCGCCAGCAGCTTTCAGGGGGTGCCATCTGAAAAACTGTTTTTT	CASSFQGVPSEKLFF
TRBV18	TRBJ2-6	-	-	TGTGCCAGCTCACCGGGCGCAGGGGGGACTGGGGCCAACGTCCTGACTTTC	CASSPGAGGTGANVLTF
TRBV5-1	TRBJ1-4	-	once	TGCGCCAGCAGCTTGGCTTTTAATGAAAAACTGTTTTTT	CASSLAFNEKLFF
TRBV30	TRBJ1-2	-	-	TGTGCCTGGAGTGCAGGAAGCTATGGCTACACCTTC	CAWSAGSYGYTF
TRBV11-2	TRBJ1-2	-	-	TGTGCCAGCAGTAATAACTATGGCTACACCTTC	CASSNNYGYTF
TRBV2	TRBJ1-6	TRBD1	few	TGTGCCAGCGGCGGGCAGGGGGCATTGTCACCCCTCCACTTT	CASGGQGALSPLHF
TRBV6-1	TRBJ1-6	TRBD1	-	TGTGCCAGCAGTGAAGCAGACAGGGTCGCTAATTCACCCCTCCACTTT	CASSEADRVANSPLHF
TRBV7-9	TRBJ2-1	TRBD2	-	TGTGCCAGCAGCCCCTGGGCCCTAAAGCGGGAGCGCCCCTACAATGAGCAGTTCTTC	CASSPWALKRERPYNEQFF
TRBV12-5	TRBJ2-7	TRBD1	-	TGTGCTAGTGGTTTGGTTTCCGGGACAGATAAAAACGAGCAGTACTTC	CASGLVSGTDKNEQYF
TRBV6-1	TRBJ2-3	-	few	TGTGCCAGCAGTGAAGCCCCCCCCGGACAGAGGGGGACAGATACGCAGTATTTT	CASSEAPPGQRGTDTQYF
TRBV11-2	TRBJ1-1	TRBD1	-	TGTGCCAGCAGCTTAGATGACAGGGCTACCACTGAAGCTTTCTTT	CASSLDDRATTEAFF
TRBV7-4	TRBJ2-2	-	-	TGTGCCAGCAGTGGAGGCCTTTTCAAGCGAGACACCGGGGAGCTGTTTTTT	CASSGGLFKRDTGELFF
TRBV5-4	TRBJ2-7	TRBD1	once	TGTGCCAGCAGCTTGTGGGACAGGCAACGGCACGAGCAGTACTTC	CASSLWDRQRHEQYF
TRBV5-1	TRBJ1-1	-	-	TGCGCCAGCAGCTTGGTTGTGGGGGCGGACACTGAAGCTTTCTTT	CASSLVVGADTEAFF
TRBV6-1	TRBJ1-2	TRBD1	-	TGTGCCAGCAGTGAACAGTGGACAGGAGCGGGCTATGGCTACACCTTC	CASSEQWTGAGYGYTF
TRBV6-6	TRBJ2-5	TRBD2	-	TGTGCCAGCAGAATTAGCGGGACCGGGGAGACCCAGTACTTC	CASRISGTGETQYF
TRBV12-5	TRBJ1-5	-	-	TGTGCTAGTGGTTTGGTAGTTGCCGGGAGGAATCAGCCCCAGCATTTT	CASGLVVAGRNQPQHF
TRBV4-1	TRBJ1-6	TRBD1	-	TGCGCCAGCAGCCTCCTCGGTCGGGACAGGGTTTCACCCCTCCACTTT	CASSLLGRDRVSPLHF
TRBV7-9	TRBJ1-2	TRBD1	-	TGTGCCAGCAGTTCTAGGGGACGAGGGGACAGGGACATTATTGACACCTTC	CASSSRGRGDRDIIDTF
TRBV5-1	TRBJ1-1	TRBD1	-	TGCGCCAGCAGCTGGGGACAGCTGAGAACTGAAGCTTTCTTT	CASSWGQLRTEAFF